This TCR beta chain appears in the sequencing data of a study of blood T cells in healthy people across ages. Primers used in a second PCR of about 7 to 12 cycles were a sample-barcoded 5' primer and a J-beta primer mix. Tags on each cDNA molecule came from a template-switch adaptor with 12 random nucleotides. TCRdb fed the 5' RACE reads into MiXCR, producing one record per CDR3 protein. This sample yields around 1,700,000 distinct CDR3 sequences, of which under 30% are seen a single time; approximately 7.7% belongs to the top ten. Germline CDR1 reads SQVTM; CDR2 reads ANQGSEA. This CDR3 spans 14 amino acids. The V and J ends lost 2 bases and 0 bases respectively, with 10 bases between them. The table lists this clonotype with many counts.

The rearrangement joins TRBV29-1 to TRBJ2-5; D not resolved. This sequence originates from a woman aged 25 to 45 in good health. The sample consisted of blood. The CDR3: CSVENGRYQETQYF. The CDR3 DNA is TGCAGCGTTGAAAACGGACGGTACCAAGAGACCCAGTACTTC.